This TCR beta chain was captured in a study of OX40 agonist ivuxolimab in advanced cancers. Only in-frame clones appear in the TCRdb table, and some are missing; sequencing was by immunoSEQ multiplex PCR. The repertoire holds 70,000 to 80,000 clones, over 75% seen once, with more than 3.5% in the top ten. Individuals having autoimmune disease history or systemic immunosuppression were not enrolled. The study sampled blood at baseline, cycle 4 day 1, and cycle 7 day 1. As regards this clone: Antigen specificity is unknown.

Points from the study as a whole: Antigen specificity of clonally expanded peripheral T cells was not established.

With 0 bases removed from V and 0 bases from J, the gap between germline ends came to 6 bases. CDR1 and CDR2 from the germline V gene are MGHRA and YSYEKL. This CDR3 comprises 14 residues. The chain has TRBV4-1 and TRBJ2-7, with no clear D. This TCR was sampled from an adult with an advanced solid tumor such as melanoma, head and neck, liver or kidney cancer. Specimen: CD4+ or CD8+ T cells sorted from blood, collected in a trial of the OX40 agonist ivuxolimab. This CDR3 reads CASSQDWGSYEQYF. The DNA for the CDR3 is TGCGCCAGCAGCCAAGATTGGGGCTCCTACGAGCAGTACTTC.